The T cell receptor beta chain under discussion was sequenced for a study of tumor-infiltrating lymphocytes in localized non-small cell lung cancer. Sequenced by immunoSEQ multiplex PCR; TCRdb stores in-frame clones only, minus some. Found here are around 7,200 clones, approximately 71% of them singletons; the top ten hold approximately 12%. Study-level points and caveats: No T-cell fraction difference was seen between IM1 and IM2 tumors.

In the case of this clone: Its matching antigen is unknown.

Sequences were obtained from lung tumor tissue. This receptor was taken from a human donor with non-small cell lung cancer.

CDR3 protein: CASKAGGDNQPQHF. The CDR3 bases are TGCGCCAGCAAGGCAGGGGGGGACAATCAGCCCCAGCATTTT. This sequence joins TRBV10-2 and TRBJ1-5; 7 bases agree with TRBD1. V gave up 7 bases and J gave up 3 bases; unmatched junction bases: 6. Germline V gives CDR1 WSHSY, CDR2 SAAADI. The CDR3 is 14 residues long.